This TCR beta chain was obtained from a study of CD8+CD57+ T cells in acquired aplastic anemia. The overall study: Sorted CD4+ plus CD8+ cells gave DNA averaging 3.2 ug.

Findings and caveats of the study: CD8+ Simpson's diversity did not differ significantly between patients and controls. Researchers report that around 30 CD8+ CDR3 sequences appeared in both patients and controls.

The V segment lost 6 bases and the J segment 7 bases; nucleotides outside the gene matches: 7. In germline, CDR1 is MDHEN, CDR2 SYDVKM. This CDR3 comprises 14 residues. With regard to this clonotype: What it recognizes is unknown.

For CDR3 and TCR beta VDJ profiling, genomic DNA was the template used. TCRdb reprocessed the reads via MiXCR and lists one record per CDR3 protein. The sample carries some 180,000 distinct CDR3 sequences, around 50% recorded once. Only patients with CD8+CD57+ cell expansion on flow cytometry were chosen for sequencing. Patients were therapy-naive when their blood was sampled. The sample was sorted CD4+, CD8+, or CD8+CD57+ T cells (not recorded which) from PBMCs. This sequence originates from a human donor with aplastic anemia. The gene calls are TRBV28 and TRBJ1-4, with 8 positions matching TRBD1. CDR3 in amino acids: CASRLQGGGEKLFF. The CDR3 nucleotides read TGTGCCAGCAGACTACAGGGGGGAGGTGAAAAACTGTTTTTT.